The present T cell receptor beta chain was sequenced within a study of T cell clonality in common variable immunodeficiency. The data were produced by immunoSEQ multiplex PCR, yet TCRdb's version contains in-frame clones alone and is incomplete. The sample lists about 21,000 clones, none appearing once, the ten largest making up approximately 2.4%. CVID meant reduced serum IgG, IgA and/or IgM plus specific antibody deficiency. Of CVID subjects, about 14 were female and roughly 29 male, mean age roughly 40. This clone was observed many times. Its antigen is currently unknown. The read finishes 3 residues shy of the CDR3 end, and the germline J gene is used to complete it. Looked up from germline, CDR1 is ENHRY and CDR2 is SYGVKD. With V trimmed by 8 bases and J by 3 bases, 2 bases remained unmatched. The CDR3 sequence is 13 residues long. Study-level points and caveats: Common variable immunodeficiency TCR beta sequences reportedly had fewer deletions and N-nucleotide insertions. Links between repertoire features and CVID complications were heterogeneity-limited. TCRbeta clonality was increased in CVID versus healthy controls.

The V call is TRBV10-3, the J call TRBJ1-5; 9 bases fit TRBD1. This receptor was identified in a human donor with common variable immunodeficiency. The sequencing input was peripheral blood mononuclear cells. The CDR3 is CAIRDRDNQPQHF. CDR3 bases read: TGTGCCATCCGGGACAGGGACAATCAGCCC.